This T cell receptor (beta chain) was profiled in a study of blood T cell repertoires in COVID-19. All enrollees were about 18 to 89 years old and from 24 US areas. This clone was counted once. V shed 3 bases and J shed 1 base, with 10 bases lying between them. This CDR3 contains 15 residues. Per germline, CDR1 MNHNS and CDR2 SASEGT. This table comes from immunoSEQ multiplex PCR, and its TCRdb copy is limited to in-frame clones, with some not included. The sample has 150,000 to 200,000 clones, 80% to 85% seen once. This TCR was recovered from a man between 65 and 85 years old who had been exposed to COVID-19. The chain carries TRBV6-1 and TRBJ1-5; the D is unclear. The source material was PBMCs or T cells enriched from blood (not recorded which). The chain's CDR3 is CASSESIYSNQPQHF. Written as DNA, the CDR3 is TGTGCCAGCAGTGAGTCCATCTACAGCAATCAGCCCCAGCATTTT.